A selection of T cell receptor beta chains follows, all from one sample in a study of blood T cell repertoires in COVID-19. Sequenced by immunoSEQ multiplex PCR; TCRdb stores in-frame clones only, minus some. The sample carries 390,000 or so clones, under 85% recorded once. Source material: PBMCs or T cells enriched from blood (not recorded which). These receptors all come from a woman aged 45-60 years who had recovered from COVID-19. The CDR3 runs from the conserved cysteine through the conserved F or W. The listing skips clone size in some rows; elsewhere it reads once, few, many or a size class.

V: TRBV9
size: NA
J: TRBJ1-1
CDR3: CASSPRQRSMNTEAFF

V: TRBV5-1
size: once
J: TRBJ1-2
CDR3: CASATLQGANYGYTF

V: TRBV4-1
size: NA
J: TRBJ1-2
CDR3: CASSQDPDRGSVGYTF

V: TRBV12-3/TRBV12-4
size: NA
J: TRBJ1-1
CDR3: CASSFTFTEAFF

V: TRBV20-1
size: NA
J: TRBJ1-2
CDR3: CSASDRGRDYGYTF

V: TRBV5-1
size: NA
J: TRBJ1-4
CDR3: CASSLPGGPTNEKLFF

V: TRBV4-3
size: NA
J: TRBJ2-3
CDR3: CASSQGLQGSTADTQYF

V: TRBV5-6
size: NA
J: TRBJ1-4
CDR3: CASSRDRGEKLFF

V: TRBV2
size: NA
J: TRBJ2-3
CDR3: CASSEAGVTRDTQYF

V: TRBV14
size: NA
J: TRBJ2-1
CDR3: CASSARADYNEQFF

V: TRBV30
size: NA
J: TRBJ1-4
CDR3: CAWSVVTGDAKLFF

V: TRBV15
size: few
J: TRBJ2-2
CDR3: CATSSTLGTGPNTGELFF

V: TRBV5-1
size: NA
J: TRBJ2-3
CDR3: CASSSILAGVTDTQYF

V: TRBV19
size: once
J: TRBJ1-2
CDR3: CASRALDYGYTF

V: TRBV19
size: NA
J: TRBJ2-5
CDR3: CASSSFGIAGKETQYF

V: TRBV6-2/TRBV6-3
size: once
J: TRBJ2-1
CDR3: CASSSLRGNEQFF

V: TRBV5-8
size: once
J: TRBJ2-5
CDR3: CASSLDGETQYF

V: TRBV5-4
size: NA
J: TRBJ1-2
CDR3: CASSPGTSYNYGYTF

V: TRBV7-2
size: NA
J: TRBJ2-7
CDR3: CASSTQQGTEQYF

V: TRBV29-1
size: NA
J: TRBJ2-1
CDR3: CSVDRGSNEQFF

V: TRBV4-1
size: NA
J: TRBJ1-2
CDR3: CASSQTRDRGLGYYGYTF

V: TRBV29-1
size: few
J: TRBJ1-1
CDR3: CSGRQVNTEAFF

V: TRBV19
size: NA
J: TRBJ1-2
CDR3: CASSIRTGNREQDGYTF

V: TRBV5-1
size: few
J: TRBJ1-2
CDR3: CASSLDPNSYGYTF

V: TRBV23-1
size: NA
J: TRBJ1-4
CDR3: CASSRGEHNEKLFF

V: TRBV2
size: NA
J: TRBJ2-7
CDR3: CASSLKLQYEQYF

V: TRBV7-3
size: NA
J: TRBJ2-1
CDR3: CASSLGGVNEQFF

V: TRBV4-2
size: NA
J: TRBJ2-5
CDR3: CASSQDVSSGGRGETQYF

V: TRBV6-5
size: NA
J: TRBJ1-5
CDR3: CASSSRGPSQPQHF

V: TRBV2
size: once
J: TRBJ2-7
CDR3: CASSARENYEQYF

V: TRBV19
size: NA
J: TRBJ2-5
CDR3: CASTAGDQETQYF

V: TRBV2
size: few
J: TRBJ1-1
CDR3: CASSGGQTNTEAFF

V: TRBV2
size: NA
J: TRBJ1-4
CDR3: CASSLDRANEKLFF

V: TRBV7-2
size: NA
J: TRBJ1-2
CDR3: CASSLDRGDYGYTF

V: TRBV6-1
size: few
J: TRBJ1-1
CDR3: CASSEGTGFNTEAFF

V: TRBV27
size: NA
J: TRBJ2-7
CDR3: CASRSPGTISYEQYF

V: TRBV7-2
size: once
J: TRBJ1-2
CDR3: CASSLAGQGGSNYGYTF

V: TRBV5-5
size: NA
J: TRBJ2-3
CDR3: CASSFLAGVTDTQYF

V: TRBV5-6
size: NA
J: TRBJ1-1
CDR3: CASSLRQGWGLDTEAFF

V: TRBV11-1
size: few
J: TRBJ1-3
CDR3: CASSPGQGNTIYF

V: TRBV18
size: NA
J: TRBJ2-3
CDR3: CASSPLLAGTDTQYF

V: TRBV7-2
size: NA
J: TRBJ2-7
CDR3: CASSLVGDSYEQYF

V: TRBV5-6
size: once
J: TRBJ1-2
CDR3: CASSLFRQGDRGYTF

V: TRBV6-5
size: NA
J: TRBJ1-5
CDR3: CASSPPGINQPQHF

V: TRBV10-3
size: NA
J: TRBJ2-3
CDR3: CAIRKGQGVADTQYF

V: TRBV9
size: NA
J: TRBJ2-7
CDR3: CASSVDGSGSGTYEQYF

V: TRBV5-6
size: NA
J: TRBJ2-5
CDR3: CASKNVLAGVGETQYF

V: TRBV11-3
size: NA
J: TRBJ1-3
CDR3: CASSLGGGSGNTIYF

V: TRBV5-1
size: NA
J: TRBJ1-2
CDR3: CASSTGGSGFSYGYTF

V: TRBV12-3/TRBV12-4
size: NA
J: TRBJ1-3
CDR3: CASSRPRGNTIYF

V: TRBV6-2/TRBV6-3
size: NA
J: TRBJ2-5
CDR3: CASSPRRGIQETQYF

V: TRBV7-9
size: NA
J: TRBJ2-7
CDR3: CASSFQAGRDEQYF

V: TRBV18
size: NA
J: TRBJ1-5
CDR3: CASSPGQNNQPQHF

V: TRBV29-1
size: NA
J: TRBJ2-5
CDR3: CSGGGQGETQYF

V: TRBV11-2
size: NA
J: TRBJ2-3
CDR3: CASSLVEIRTGETDTQYF